These T cell receptor beta chains were read from a single sample in a study of CD8 T cells in ankylosing spondylitis. TCRdb re-derived calls from the 5' RACE reads in MiXCR, one entry per CDR3 protein. This sample has about 500,000 distinct CDR3 sequences, with about 13% found just once. Specimen: blood, either unsorted or a sorted T cell fraction (not recorded which). These receptors were taken from a male donor with ankylosing spondylitis. Both conserved end residues are part of each CDR3. Each record gives: V gene, clone size, D gene, J gene, CDR3 protein, CDR3 DNA. D genes are given only for firm matches. Size is stated for part of the rows, as once, few or many counts, or as a class when the clone is expanded.

TRBV3-1	few	.	TRBJ2-2	CASSQGVLAVGELFF	TGTGCCAGCAGCCAAGGGGTGCTTGCGGTCGGGGAGCTGTTTTTT
TRBV7-2	.	TRBD2	TRBJ2-5	CASSFLAETETQYF	TGTGCCAGCAGCTTTCTAGCGGAGACGGAGACCCAGTACTTC
TRBV30	few	.	TRBJ2-4	CAWSGDRHKTDQYF	TGTGCCTGGAGTGGGGACCGACACAAAACAGATCAGTACTTC
TRBV12-3/TRBV12-4	many	TRBD1	TRBJ2-2	CASRPGQIYTGELFF	TGTGCCAGCCGTCCGGGACAGATCTACACCGGGGAGCTGTTTTTT
TRBV3-1	few	.	TRBJ2-1	CASSHRGAGYNEQFF	TGTGCCAGCAGCCACAGGGGCGCGGGCTACAATGAGCAGTTCTTC
TRBV20-1	few	.	TRBJ1-1	CSAVPFVWGTNTEAFF	TGCAGTGCGGTACCCTTCGTTTGGGGTACGAACACTGAAGCTTTCTTT
TRBV24-1	.	.	TRBJ2-1	CATSDPGPNEQFF	TGTGCCACCAGTGACCCCGGGCCAAATGAGCAGTTCTTC
TRBV20-1	.	TRBD1	TRBJ2-7	CSARPRTGGYEQYF	TGCAGTGCAAGACCCCGGACAGGGGGCTACGAGCAGTACTTC
TRBV4-1	.	.	TRBJ2-3	CASSQVRATDTQYF	TGCGCCAGCAGCCAAGTCCGGGCCACGGATACGCAGTATTTT
TRBV6-1	many	TRBD1	TRBJ1-6	CASSPRDREEPLHF	TGTGCCAGCAGTCCGCGGGACAGGGAGGAACCCCTCCACTTT
TRBV20-1	few	TRBD1	TRBJ2-5	CSARLGQGETQYF	TGCAGTGCTAGACTGGGACAGGGCGAGACCCAGTACTTC
TRBV5-1	few	TRBD2	TRBJ2-5	CASSTSGRTQETQYF	TGCGCCAGCAGCACTAGCGGGAGAACCCAAGAGACCCAGTACTTC
TRBV20-1	few	TRBD2	TRBJ2-3	CSASPGTSGSGTDTQYF	TGCAGTGCTAGCCCCGGGACTAGCGGGAGCGGAACAGATACGCAGTATTTT
TRBV20-1	.	.	TRBJ2-3	CSARDLATTDTQYF	TGCAGTGCTAGAGATTTAGCGACAACAGATACGCAGTATTTT
TRBV6-1	.	TRBD2	TRBJ2-1	CASTRGSGSSYNEQFF	TGTGCCAGCACCCGGGGGAGCGGGAGCTCCTACAATGAGCAGTTCTTC
TRBV9	few	TRBD1	TRBJ2-1	CASSGGTGGHNEQFF	TGTGCCAGCAGCGGGGGGACAGGGGGACACAATGAGCAGTTCTTC
TRBV7-8	many	.	TRBJ2-3	CASKADVSTDTQYF	TGTGCCAGCAAAGCGGACGTAAGCACAGATACGCAGTATTTT
TRBV7-9	many	.	TRBJ1-4	CASSPSNEKLFF	TGTGCCAGCAGTCCTTCTAATGAAAAACTGTTTTTT
TRBV20-1	few	.	TRBJ2-5	CSAEQRETQYF	TGCAGTGCTGAGCAGCGGGAGACCCAGTACTTC
TRBV4-1	few	TRBD2	TRBJ2-5	CASSQREAGETQYF	TGCGCCAGCAGCCAACGGGAGGCTGGAGAGACCCAGTACTTC
TRBV5-1	.	.	TRBJ2-3	CASSFGWSTDTQYF	TGCGCCAGCAGCTTTGGCTGGAGCACAGATACGCAGTATTTT
TRBV15	few	.	TRBJ2-3	CATGVGGYTDTQYF	TGTGCCACGGGTGTGGGGGGTTACACAGATACGCAGTATTTT
TRBV7-2	few	.	TRBJ2-1	CASSVPPGTRNNEQFF	TGTGCCAGCAGCGTTCCCCCCGGGACCCGAAACAATGAGCAGTTCTTC
TRBV18	.	.	TRBJ2-7	CASSPFTGTYEQYF	TGTGCCAGCTCACCTTTCACAGGGACCTACGAGCAGTACTTC
TRBV20-1	few	TRBD1	TRBJ1-1	CSAPTGTGSTEAFF	TGCAGTGCACCGACCGGGACAGGGAGCACTGAAGCTTTCTTT
TRBV7-2	.	.	TRBJ1-1	CASSFSMADTEAFF	TGTGCCAGCAGCTTTAGTATGGCAGACACTGAAGCTTTCTTT
TRBV12-3/TRBV12-4	.	.	TRBJ2-5	CASSLLGALAQETQYF	TGTGCCAGCAGCCTACTAGGGGCACTCGCCCAAGAGACCCAGTACTTC
TRBV30	.	.	TRBJ2-2	CARTGLGAPGELFF	TGTGCCCGGACCGGGTTAGGGGCGCCCGGGGAGCTGTTTTTT
TRBV21-1	many	.	TRBJ2-2	CASSVSGAGAGTGELFF	TGTGCCAGCAGCGTGTCCGGGGCGGGAGCAGGAACCGGGGAGCTGTTTTTT
TRBV3-1	few	TRBD2	TRBJ2-1	CASSQVPSGGASQFF	TGTGCCAGCAGCCAAGTCCCTAGCGGGGGTGCCTCACAGTTCTTC
TRBV6-2/TRBV6-3	.	TRBD2	TRBJ2-1	CASSYPAGGTNEQFF	TGTGCCAGCAGTTACCCAGCGGGAGGGACCAATGAGCAGTTCTTC